This T cell receptor beta chain was recorded in a study of CD8 T cells in ankylosing spondylitis. Study outcomes and limitations: There was a TCR beta motif, made of eight highly homologous variants, that appeared characteristic of ankylosing spondylitis blood. Disease-linked clones bore a CD8+ phenotype and were relatively rare in peripheral blood. There were earlier reports of some motif variants in reactive arthritis synovial fluid and blood. The clones that were linked to disease were reported to be significantly enriched in matched synovial fluid samples from ankylosing spondylitis patients.

With molecular barcodes, quantitative 5'-RACE was used to make the TCR beta libraries. One entry per CDR3 protein, called by TCRdb with MiXCR from the 5' RACE reads. The data hold under 550,000 distinct CDR3 sequences, with 20% to 30% observed a single time. V gave up 7 bases and J gave up 4 bases; unmatched junction bases: 9. CDR1 is KGHDR and CDR2 is SFDVKD in the germline V gene. There are 15 residues in the CDR3. Note on this clonotype: The antigen is not known.

Sequencing input: blood, either unsorted or a sorted T cell fraction (not recorded which). This TCR derives from a male donor with ankylosing spondylitis. The chain combines TRBV24-1 with TRBJ2-1; 7 bases are shared with TRBD2. The CDR3 nucleotides read TGTGCCACCAGCGCTCCGCTAGCGGCTTACAATGAGCAGTTCTTC. Amino acids: CATSAPLAAYNEQFF.